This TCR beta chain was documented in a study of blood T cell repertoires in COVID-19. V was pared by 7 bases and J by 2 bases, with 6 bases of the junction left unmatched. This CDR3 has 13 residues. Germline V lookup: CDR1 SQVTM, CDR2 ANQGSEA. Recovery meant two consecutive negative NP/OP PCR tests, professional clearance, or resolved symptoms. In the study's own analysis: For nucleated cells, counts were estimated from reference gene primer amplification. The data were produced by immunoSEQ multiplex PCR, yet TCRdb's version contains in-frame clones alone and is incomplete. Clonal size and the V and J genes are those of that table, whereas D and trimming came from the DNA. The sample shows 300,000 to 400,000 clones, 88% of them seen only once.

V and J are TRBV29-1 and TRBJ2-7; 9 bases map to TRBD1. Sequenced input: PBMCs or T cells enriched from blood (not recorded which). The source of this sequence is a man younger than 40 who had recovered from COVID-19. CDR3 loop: CSAGTGITYEQYF. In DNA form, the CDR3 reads TGCAGCGCTGGGACAGGGATTACCTACGAGCAGTACTTC.